One TCR beta chain is described in this entry. Its antigen is currently unknown. Germline V gives CDR1 SGHVS, CDR2 FNYEAQ. V lost 4 bases to trimming and J lost 0 bases, with 6 bases between them. The CDR3 loop spans 13 amino acids. The source of the sample is a study of blood T cells in healthy people across ages. Study-wide results and caveats: Unknown CMV status may confound age-related changes in expanded clones.

Together with a sample-barcoded 5' primer, a J-beta primer mix was included in a second PCR lasting roughly 6 to 12 cycles. Sequencing recovered at least 2.5 million CDR3-containing paired-end reads from each sample. TCRdb recomputed calls from the 5' RACE reads with MiXCR, one row per CDR3 protein. The sample consists of about 1.1 million distinct CDR3 sequences, around two fifths of them appearing once. There were healthy Caucasian individuals from Russia, aged roughly 6 to 100, serving as donors. PBMCs, at least 6.5 million per sample, were isolated. The chain couples TRBV7-6 to TRBJ1-1; D gene uncertain. This sequence was found in a man aged 18 to 29 in good health. Source material: blood. The CDR3 sequence: CASSSKMNTEAFF. The CDR3 DNA follows: TGTGCCAGCAGCTCGAAAATGAACACTGAAGCTTTCTTT.